One sample yielded the 30 T cell receptor beta chains listed below, sequenced in a study of shared clonotypes between healthy human individuals. Sequencing was performed with immunoSEQ multiplex PCR; in TCRdb, only in-frame clones are kept and a portion is missing. This table has 950,000 to 1,200,000 clones, about 80% appearing once. Sequenced: memory CD4+ T cells from PBMCs. Subset in this sample: CD45RA-negative fraction. These TCRs come from a young man in good health. Some clones in this sample may be carry-over from other donors' samples.

J is TRBJ1-5 and V is TRBV9, with a possible D match to TRBD1 (6 bases). Trimming took off 6 bases at V and 8 bases at J, with 18 bases between the two ends. The CDR3 has 14 residues. Germline V gene lookup returns CDR1 SGDLS and CDR2 YYNGEE. The CDR3: CASTQRGEGEPQHF. The CDR3 DNA reads as TGTGCCAGCACCCAAAGGGGGGAAGGAGAGCCCCAGCATTTT.

The chain recombines TRBV6-6 with TRBJ1-1, with TRBD1 as a possible D gene (5 bases). CDR1 MNHNY and CDR2 SVGAGI come from the germline V gene (reference sequence). The CDR3 covers 12 residues. V was cut by 1 base and J by 7 bases, with 7 bases left in between. The CDR3 region is CASSYYQGEAFF. Here the CDR3 DNA reads TGTGCCAGCAGTTACTACCAGGGTGAAGCTTTCTTT.

This clone turned up a few times. This clone may be a read error of a much larger clone one base away. This same CDR3 is encoded by further DNA sequences in the sample. This chain connects TRBV30 to TRBJ1-2; 8 nucleotides match TRBD1. Germline CDR1 GTSNPN, CDR2 SVGIG (reference sequence). This CDR3 spans 14 amino acids. J was trimmed by 4 bases and V by 6 bases; bases with no gene match: 10. CDR3 in amino acids: CACRQGAPFYGYTF. CDR3 bases: TGTGCCTGTAGGCAGGGGGCCCCCTTCTATGGCTACACCTTC.

The gene calls are TRBV15 and TRBJ1-4; tentatively, D is TRBD1 (5 bases). Germline CDR1 and CDR2: LNHNV and YYDKDF (reference sequence). The CDR3 is 15 residues long. V was cut by 0 bases and J by 6 bases, with 11 bases left in between. This CDR3 reads CATSRDKSGYEKLFF. CDR3 DNA sequence: TGTGCCACCAGCAGAGATAAATCAGGGTATGAAAAACTGTTTTTT.

The rearrangement joins TRBV28 to TRBJ1-3, with 9 bases fitting TRBD1. J was trimmed by 1 base and V by 11 bases; bases with no gene match: 12. Germline assignment: CDR1 MDHEN and CDR2 SYDVKM. CDR3 length equals 16 residues. CDR3 protein: CAAAWPGTGSGNTIYF. The CDR3 DNA reads TGTGCCGCCGCGTGGCCAGGGACAGGGTCTGGAAACACCATATATTTT. Based on the CDR3 plus reference TRBV28 and TRBJ1-3, the full variable domain is DVKVTQSSRYLVKRTGEKVFLECVQDMDHENMFWYRQDPGLGLRLIYFSYDVKMKEKGDIPEGYSVSREKKERFSLILESASTNQTSMYLCAAAWPGTGSGNTIYFGEGSWLTVV.

The chain is built from TRBV7-8 and TRBJ1-6, with D tentatively TRBD1 (6 bases). This CDR3 is built from 16 residues. The germline V gene encodes CDR1 SGHVS and CDR2 FQNEAQ. V was shortened by 4 bases and J by 6 bases, with 16 bases between the two germline ends. The CDR3 nucleotides read TGTGCCAGCAGCTCCCAACAGGGAAGTTTTAATTCACCCCTCCACTTT. Its translation: CASSSQQGSFNSPLHF.

This chain connects TRBV5-1 to TRBJ1-3; no definite D call. The CDR3 consists of 15 residues. Per the germline V gene, CDR1 is SGHRS and CDR2 is YFSETQ. The V gene lost 2 bases and the J gene lost 0 bases, with 9 bases spanning the gap. The CDR3 nucleotides read TGCGCCAGCAGCTTCGGCAGTCCCTCTGGAAACACCATATATTTT. Protein product: CASSFGSPSGNTIYF.

This sequence joins TRBV28 and TRBJ2-7, with D tentatively TRBD2 (5 bases). The V end was cut by 7 bases, the J end by 5 bases, with 15 bases between. Germline V gene data show CDR1 as MDHEN and CDR2 as SYDVKM. The CDR3 is 13 residues long. CDR3 DNA sequence: TGTGCCAGCAAGGTGAGAGGGAACGACGAGCAGTACTTC. Protein product: CASKVRGNDEQYF.

A few counts support this clone. V and J are TRBV10-3 and TRBJ2-3, with 10 nucleotides matching TRBD2. Trimming cost V 4 bases and J 4 bases; bases outside gene matches: 8. CDR3 size: 16 residues. CDR1 is ENHRY and CDR2 is SYGVKD in the germline V gene. The CDR3 loop is CAISGRTSGIPDTQYF. The DNA of the CDR3 is TGTGCCATCAGTGGACGGACTAGCGGTATCCCAGATACGCAGTATTTT.

The rearrangement links TRBV10-3 to TRBJ2-5, with TRBD2 identical over 9 bases. This CDR3 region has 17 residues. CDR1 is ENHRY and CDR2 is SYGVKD in the germline V gene. The V gene end was trimmed by 3 bases and the J gene end by 4 bases; junction bases not matched to a gene: 12. CDR3 sequence (DNA): TGTGCCATCAGTGAATTTCCTAGCGGGGTGAGGGGAGAGACCCAGTACTTC. Amino acids: CAISEFPSGVRGETQYF.

The V and J genes are TRBV5-6 and TRBJ2-2, with 9 positions matching TRBD1. Trimming took 6 bases from V and 3 from J; bases not matched to a gene: 15. Germline CDR1 SGHDT, CDR2 YYEEEE. This CDR3 has 18 residues. For the CDR3, the DNA is TGTGCCAGCACCAGGGACAGGGACATCTACTTATACACCGGGGAGCTGTTTTTT. Translating gives CASTRDRDIYLYTGELFF.

The V gene is TRBV5-1, the J gene TRBJ2-5; 8 positions agree with TRBD2. The length of the CDR3 is 14 residues. The V segment lost 2 bases and the J segment 4 bases; nucleotides outside the gene matches: 4. Germline lookup yields CDR1 SGHRS and CDR2 YFSETQ. The CDR3 DNA reads TGCGCCAGCAGCTTCGGGAGCGGGGGAGAGACCCAGTACTTC. Translating gives CASSFGSGGETQYF.

The chain uses TRBV28 and TRBJ2-6, with D tentatively TRBD1 or TRBD2 (5 bases each). The germline V gene has CDR1 MDHEN and CDR2 SYDVKM. Trimming took off 4 bases at V and 0 bases at J, with 16 bases between the two ends. The CDR3 covers 18 residues. The DNA for the CDR3 is TGTGCCAGCAGTTCCCCATGGGGGTTGCCCTCTGGGGCCAACGTCCTGACTTTC. Translation: CASSSPWGLPSGANVLTF.

The J gene is TRBJ1-5, the V gene TRBV28; D remains ambiguous. This CDR3 spans 18 amino acids. CDR1 is MDHEN, CDR2 SYDVKM, per germline. Trimming shortened V by 2 bases and J by 0 bases, and 17 bases separated the two germline ends. The CDR3 protein is CASSLALVSSGSNQPQHF. CDR3 nucleotide sequence: TGTGCCAGCAGTTTAGCTCTGGTGTCAAGCGGTAGCAATCAGCCCCAGCATTTT.

The DNA for the CDR3 is TGTGCCAGCCAGCGAGGTGGGGCGGAGACCCAGTACTTC. This gives the protein CASQRGGAETQYF. The chain employs TRBV7-3 and TRBJ2-5, with D tentatively TRBD1 (5 bases). The CDR3 is 13 amino acids. Trimming pared 8 bases from V and 5 bases from J, leaving 15 bases between. The germline gives CDR1 SGHTA, CDR2 FQGTGA.

The chain combines TRBV29-1 with TRBJ2-1, with TRBD1 identical over 8 bases. The V gene end was trimmed by 2 bases and the J gene end by 6 bases; junction bases not matched to a gene: 3. Germline CDR1 and CDR2: SQVTM and ANQGSEA. The CDR3 extends over 13 amino acids. CDR3 bases: TGCAGCGTTGAACCGGACAGGGTCAATGAGCAGTTCTTC. Translating it yields CSVEPDRVNEQFF.

This clone was counted only a few times. This chain links TRBV10-3 with TRBJ2-6, with D maybe TRBD1 (6 bases). The CDR3 totals 14 residues. V was trimmed by 8 bases and J by 1 base, leaving 9 bases between them. Germline values: CDR1 ENHRY, CDR2 SYGVKD. CDR3 bases: TGTGCCATCCGAGGGGGATCTGGGGCCAACGTCCTGACTTTC. It encodes CAIRGGSGANVLTF.

To note about this clone: A clone one base away is much larger, so this may be a read error. Additional DNA sequences in this sample encode the identical CDR3. J is TRBJ2-1 and V is TRBV7-8; D unresolved. The CDR3 is 11 residues long. Germline V gene lookup returns CDR1 SGHVS and CDR2 FQNEAQ. Between the trimmed V and J ends, which lost 2 bases and 6 bases, there was a span of 2 bases. CDR3 nucleotide sequence: TGTGCCAGCAGCTTACTCAATGAGCAGTTCTTC. As protein: CASSLLNEQFF.

Points on this clone: This sample includes further DNA sequences coding for the same CDR3. The rearrangement uses TRBV27 and TRBJ1-5; 7 bases are a match to TRBD1. CDR3 size: 15 residues. Germline V gene sequence: CDR1 MNHEY, CDR2 SMNVEV (reference sequence). Trimming cost V 2 bases and J 2 bases; bases outside gene matches: 3. The CDR3 loop reads CASSLNRGGNQPQHF. CDR3 DNA sequence: TGTGCCAGCAGTTTAAACAGGGGAGGCAATCAGCCCCAGCATTTT.

The V call is TRBV7-2, the J call TRBJ1-1; maybe TRBD1 (5 bases). The CDR3 contains 18 residues. V was trimmed by 2 bases and J by 0 bases, leaving 19 bases between them. The V gene's germline CDR1 is SGHTA and CDR2 FQGNSA. The CDR3: CASSLKGWGRMLNTEAFF. The DNA for the CDR3 is TGTGCCAGCAGCTTAAAGGGGTGGGGACGGATGTTGAACACTGAAGCTTTCTTT.

The chain couples TRBV5-1 to TRBJ2-3; 11 positions agree with TRBD2. CDR1 is SGHRS and CDR2 is YFSETQ in the germline V gene. V was clipped by 7 bases and J by 6 bases; unmatched bases: 7. The CDR3 covers 14 residues. The CDR3 here is CASGLAGGSDTQYF. The DNA for the CDR3 is TGCGCCAGCGGGCTAGCGGGGGGATCGGATACGCAGTATTTT.

As for this clone: This specimen includes other DNA sequences encoding the same CDR3. The chain is built from TRBV4-2 and TRBJ1-1; no reliable D call. Germline V lookup: CDR1 LGHNA, CDR2 YNFKEQ. The CDR3 is 16 amino acids. The V end was cut by 1 base, the J end by 0 bases, with 12 bases between. The CDR3 bases are TGTGCCAGCAGCCAAGTAGTCGGTTCCATGAACACTGAAGCTTTCTTT. It encodes CASSQVVGSMNTEAFF.

As regards this clone: The missing conserved phenylalanine or tryptophan at the end of this CDR3 makes a read error likely. The J gene is TRBJ2-3, the V gene TRBV6-1, with 12 bases fitting TRBD2. The trim removed 4 bases at V and 4 bases at J, leaving 3 bases unmatched. CDR3 length: 15 residues. Germline V gene sequence: CDR1 MNHNS, CDR2 SASEGT. CDR3 bases: TGTGCCAGCAGTGCGACTAGCGGGAGCTCAGATACGCAGTATCTT. Translated: CASSATSGSSDTQYL.

V is TRBV30 and J is TRBJ2-3; D possibly corresponds to TRBD1 (6 bases). CDR1 and CDR2 from the germline V gene are GTSNPN and SVGIG (reference sequence). This CDR3 region has 14 residues. The ends were cut back, 1 base at V and 0 bases at J, with 8 bases in the middle. The DNA for the CDR3 is TGTGCCTGGAGTGAGGGGGTGAGCACAGATACGCAGTATTTT. Residues: CAWSEGVSTDTQYF.

The V and J genes are TRBV19 and TRBJ2-7; D ambiguous. The CDR3 spans 13 residues. With 4 bases removed from V and 1 base from J, the gap between germline ends came to 8 bases. Germline V CDR1 and CDR2: LNHDA, SQIVND (reference sequence). Here the CDR3 reads CASSTRRSYEQYF. DNA of the CDR3: TGTGCCAGTAGTACCAGGCGATCCTACGAGCAGTACTTC.

The V call is TRBV5-4, the J call TRBJ2-7; 14 bases are a match to TRBD2. Germline V gene sequence: CDR1 SGHNT, CDR2 YYREEE (reference sequence). The CDR3 has 18 amino acids. The V and J ends lost 3 bases and 0 bases, in that order; junction bases with no gene match: 8. The CDR3 reads CASSYSSGLAGASYEQYF. The CDR3 DNA reads TGTGCCAGCAGCTACTCATCGGGACTAGCGGGGGCCTCCTACGAGCAGTACTTC.

A remark on this clone: One end of the junction fails to match germline, which may point to a read error. The rearrangement links TRBV27 to TRBJ2-7, with D unclear. Germline loops: CDR1 MNHEY, CDR2 SMNVEV (reference sequence). The CDR3 is 14 amino acids. In DNA, the CDR3 is TGTGCCAGCAGTTTTTCCCGCGTCGGATACGGGCAGTACTTC. It yields the protein CASSFSRVGYGQYF.

The chain employs TRBV7-6 and TRBJ1-2; 7 nucleotides align to TRBD1. The CDR3 is 15 amino acids. Germline lookup yields CDR1 SGHVS and CDR2 FNYEAQ. V dropped 5 bases and J dropped 0; count of bases not matched to a gene: 6. CDR3: CASSLGTDPNYGYTF. The CDR3 region has the DNA TGTGCCAGCAGCCTAGGGACAGATCCTAACTATGGCTACACCTTC.

On this clone itself: One end of the junction is discordant with germline, which a read error may explain. The chain joins TRBV7-9 to TRBJ2-1, with D possibly TRBD1 on 6 matching bases. The CDR3 consists of 13 residues. Germline CDR1 is SEHNR and CDR2 is FQNEAQ (reference sequence). CDR3 coding DNA: TGCGCCAGCAGCCAAGAAACCAGGGGTGAGCAGTTCTTC. Translated, it gives CASSQETRGEQFF.

Notes on this clone: This sequence may be a read error, since a much larger clone differs from it by one base. V is TRBV4-2 and J is TRBJ2-3, with D unresolved. Germline CDR1 LGHNA, CDR2 YNFKEQ. The CDR3 is made up of 15 amino acids. The CDR3 DNA is TGTGCCAGCAGCAAAGAAAGTACAGCAACAGATACGCAGTATTTT. Amino acid sequence: CASSKESTATDTQYF.